These 10 T cell receptor beta chains were sequenced from one sample in a study of human T cells and chemical hapten exposure. Via MiXCR, TCRdb re-called the RACE reads, giving one row per CDR3 protein. The sample holds fewer than 85,000 distinct CDR3 sequences; approximately 10% are singletons and the top ten take approximately 2.3%. Specified time point: patch test 2, 6 weeks after DPC sensitization. The treatment is: therapeutic diphenylcyclopropenone sensitization with weekly scalp DPC. Specimen: whole blood, collected in connection with sensitization to the hapten diphenylcyclopropenone (DPC). Receptors originate from a woman aged 25 to 39 with alopecia areata. Some clones in this sample may be carry-over from other donors' samples.

The table lists this clonotype with a few counts. The chain uses TRBV5-6 and TRBJ2-7; 7 bases match TRBD1. CDR1 and CDR2 from the germline V gene are SGHDT and YYEEEE. This CDR3 has 16 residues. J gave up 2 bases and V 7 bases, and 15 bases lay outside the gene matches. The CDR3 DNA sequence: TGTGCCAGCCTTGACACACACAGGGGCCTCCCCTACGAGCAGTACTTC. As protein: CASLDTHRGLPYEQYF.

This clonotype occurred many times. V usage is TRBV7-6 and J usage is TRBJ2-2; D is ambiguous. The V gene's germline CDR1 is SGHVS and CDR2 FNYEAQ. Trimming took off 5 bases at V and 1 base at J, with 14 bases between the two ends. The CDR3 sequence is 16 residues long. The CDR3 nucleotides read TGTGCCAGCAGCGATGCCGGCGGCAGGAACACCGGGGAGCTGTTTTTT. Translating it yields CASSDAGGRNTGELFF.

This clonotype was seen many times. This chain uses TRBV11-2 with TRBJ1-6; no clear D. Germline V gene sequence: CDR1 SGHAT, CDR2 FQNNGV. This CDR3 is built from 16 residues. Deletions cut 0 bases from V and 7 bases from J, with 13 bases between. In DNA, the CDR3 is TGTGCCAGCAGCTTAGATTTGGCAGTTAAGAATTCACCCCTCCACTTT. Translated, it gives CASSLDLAVKNSPLHF.

This clonotype was counted at least ten times. The V gene is TRBV7-8, the J gene TRBJ2-7, with a weak D call TRBD1 (6 bases). The CDR3 has 16 residues. In germline, CDR1 is SGHVS, CDR2 FQNEAQ. V was cut by 1 base and J by 4 bases, with 17 bases left in between. CDR3 in DNA: TGTGCCAGCAGCTTAGTGTCGTGGGACAAAGCTTACGAGCAGTACTTC. Its protein product is CASSLVSWDKAYEQYF.

The V call is TRBV4-3, the J call TRBJ1-6, with 7 bases matching TRBD1. Germline V lookup: CDR1 LGHNA, CDR2 YSLEER. The junction had 6 bases not matched to a gene; V was cut back by 6 bases and J by 7 bases. This CDR3 has 14 amino acids. The CDR3 nucleotides read TGCGCCAGCAGTCTGACAGGGCTGAATTCACCCCTCCACTTT. It yields the protein CASSLTGLNSPLHF.

This clonotype was found many times. This chain connects TRBV20-1 to TRBJ2-7, with D possibly TRBD1 on 5 matching bases. From germline, CDR1 is DFQATT and CDR2 SNEGSKA (reference sequence). Trimming stripped 0 bases from V and 5 bases from J, with 14 bases between. The CDR3 contains 14 residues. Written as DNA, the CDR3 is TGCAGTGCTAGAGACCCGGTCAGGGTCAACGAGCAGTACTTC. This translates into CSARDPVRVNEQYF.

The table lists this clonotype with many counts. The CDR3 nucleotides are TGTGCCAGCAGCCCCGGACTAGGCTTCAATGAGCAGTTCTTC. This codes for CASSPGLGFNEQFF. The chain recombines TRBV7-3 with TRBJ2-1; 7 nucleotides line up with TRBD2. The CDR3 is 14 residues long. Germline assignment: CDR1 SGHTA and CDR2 FQGTGA. V lost 5 bases, J lost 6 bases, and 7 bases stayed unmatched.

The table lists this clonotype with a few counts. The V call is TRBV7-2, the J call TRBJ2-7; 12 nucleotides line up with TRBD2. Germline-derived CDR1 and CDR2 are SGHTA and FQGNSA. There are 16 residues in the CDR3. V gave up 5 bases and J gave up 4 bases; unmatched junction bases: 9. CDR3: CASSREASGGAYEQYF. The CDR3 DNA reads as TGTGCCAGCAGCCGAGAGGCTAGCGGGGGGGCATACGAGCAGTACTTC.

The V call is TRBV29-1, the J call TRBJ2-2, with 10 bases matching TRBD1. V was pared by 6 bases and J by 7 bases, with 5 bases of the junction left unmatched. The CDR3 is 13 amino acids. CDR1 is SQVTM and CDR2 is ANQGSEA in the germline V gene. The CDR3 DNA is TGCAGCGTGACAGGGGGCGCCCACGGGGAGCTGTTTTTT. It codes for CSVTGGAHGELFF.

Worth noting for this clonotype: Just one base apart from a much larger clone, this may be a read error. V and J are TRBV2 and TRBJ1-3; maybe TRBD1 (6 bases). CDR3 length: 14 amino acids. Looked up from germline, CDR1 is SNHLY and CDR2 is FYNNEI. The V end was cut by 8 bases, the J end by 8 bases, with 19 bases between. CDR3 residues: CASGEQGARDTIYF. The CDR3 nucleotides read TGTGCCAGCGGGGAACAGGGTGCCCGAGACACCATATATTTT.